The next 18 T cell receptor beta chains were all read from a single sample in a study of vaccination effects on CD4 cells after COVID-19. These receptors' antigens are unknown. Using immunoSEQ multiplex PCR, the repertoire was profiled, and TCRdb retains in-frame clones only, with some absent. The sample records over 14,000 clones, roughly 72% being singletons. In the ViraFEST assay, antigen-specific CD4+ clonotypes were identified by expansion after peptide-pool stimulation. Following 10 days of culture, CD4+ T cells were isolated. Participants completed two doses of the BNT162b2 or mRNA-1273 vaccine. The sequenced sample was CD4+ T cells from PBMCs cultured with SARS-CoV-2 spike peptides, obtained after COVID-19 vaccination. These TCRs come from a human donor who received a COVID-19 vaccine.

This clone is medium-sized by share. V and J are TRBV9 and TRBJ1-3, with D tentatively TRBD1 (6 bases). CDR3 length: 15 residues. V was cut by 0 bases and J by 4 bases, with 11 bases left in between. Germline-derived CDR1 and CDR2 are SGDLS and YYNGEE. The CDR3 spells CASSVAGGPGNTIYF. CDR3 bases: TGTGCCAGCAGCGTAGCTGGGGGGCCGGGAAACACCATATATTTT.

This clone is classed as large (0.1 to 1%). The sample carries other DNA sequences with the same CDR3. The V call is TRBV19, the J call TRBJ1-2, with D maybe TRBD1 (6 bases). V was pared by 0 bases and J by 4 bases, with 9 bases between. The V gene's germline CDR1 is LNHDA and CDR2 SQIVND (reference sequence). The CDR3 length is 14 residues. CDR3 amino acids: CASSIEGAAYGYTF. In DNA form, the CDR3 reads TGTGCCAGTAGTATAGAGGGGGCAGCCTATGGCTACACCTTC. Combining the CDR3 with reference TRBV19 and TRBJ1-2 gives the whole variable domain DGGITQSPKYLFRKEGQNVTLSCEQNLNHDAMYWYRQDPGQGLRLIYYSQIVNDFQKGDIAEGYSVSREKKESFPLTVTSAQKNPTAFYLCASSIEGAAYGYTFGSGTRLTVV.

This clone was seen just once. One junction end disagrees with the germline gene, perhaps due to a read error. V usage is TRBV28 and J usage is TRBJ1-1; weak D call: TRBD1 (6 bases). There are 12 residues in the CDR3. CDR1 MDHEN and CDR2 SYDVKM come from the germline V gene. CDR3: CASSLVGGRLVF. For the CDR3, the DNA is TGTGCCAGCAGTTTAGTTGGGGGGCGCCTGGTCTTT. The entire variable domain, with the rest obtained from reference TRBV28 and TRBJ1-1, is as follows: DVKVTQSSRYLVKRTGEKVFLECVQDMDHENMFWYRQDPGLGLRLIYFSYDVKMKEKGDIPEGYSVSREKKERFSLILESASTNQTSMYLCASSLVGGRLVFGQGTRLTVV.

By sample fraction, this clone is large (0.1 to 1%). V and J are TRBV6-6 and TRBJ2-7; 8 nucleotides agree with TRBD1. Per germline, CDR1 MNHNY and CDR2 SVGAGI (reference sequence). This CDR3 has 14 residues. V lost 2 bases, J lost 5 bases, and 5 bases stayed unmatched. The CDR3 coding sequence is TGTGCCAGCAGTTACGGGACAGGAAGCAACGAGCAGTACTTC. It codes for CASSYGTGSNEQYF.

The V call is TRBV30, the J call TRBJ2-7, with D perhaps TRBD1 (6 bases). CDR3 length equals 16 residues. The germline gives CDR1 GTSNPN, CDR2 SVGIG (reference sequence). Trimming took off 2 bases at V and 2 bases at J, with 19 bases between the two ends. DNA of the CDR3: TGTGCCTGGAGTACATGGTTGACAGGTCAAACCTACGAGCAGTACTTC. This sequence encodes CAWSTWLTGQTYEQYF.

This clone ranks as medium-sized. The CDR3 protein is CASSPGRGLGYTF. The DNA for the CDR3 is TGTGCCAGCAGCCCGGGGAGGGGGCTCGGCTACACCTTC. The chain has TRBV7-9 and TRBJ1-2; 7 positions agree with TRBD1. The CDR3 runs to 13 residues. Germline V lookup: CDR1 SEHNR, CDR2 FQNEAQ (reference sequence). V was pared by 5 bases and J by 8 bases, with 8 bases of the junction left unmatched.

This chain uses TRBV6-1 with TRBJ1-3, with D tentatively TRBD1 (6 bases). CDR3 length equals 15 residues. Germline CDR1 is MNHNS and CDR2 is SASEGT. Trimming took 3 bases from V and 0 from J, leaving 9 bases between them. CDR3 in amino acids: CASSEGQGSGNTIYF. The CDR3 nucleotides read TGTGCCAGCAGTGAGGGACAAGGCTCTGGAAACACCATATATTTT.

The V and J genes are TRBV2 and TRBJ2-5; D could derive from TRBD1 or TRBD2 (5 bases each). The CDR3 has 14 amino acids. Per the germline V gene, CDR1 is SNHLY and CDR2 is FYNNEI. Trimming cost V 4 bases and J 1 base, with 10 bases left between them. CDR3 region: CASSAGALQETQYF. The CDR3, as DNA: TGTGCCAGCAGTGCCGGGGCTCTCCAAGAGACCCAGTACTTC.

The chain joins TRBV9 to TRBJ1-1; D is possibly TRBD1 (6 bases). Deletions cut 3 bases from V and 4 bases from J, with 13 bases between. The CDR3 runs 14 residues. CDR1 is SGDLS and CDR2 is YYNGEE in the germline V gene. The CDR3 is CASSDLQGTTEAFF. The CDR3 DNA follows: TGTGCCAGCAGCGATCTACAGGGTACCACTGAAGCTTTCTTT.

The chain has TRBV19 and TRBJ2-7; 10 bases map to TRBD1. Trimming at V came to 5 bases and at J to 3 bases, leaving 7 bases not matched to a gene. This CDR3 has 15 amino acids. Per the germline V gene, CDR1 is LNHDA and CDR2 is SQIVND (reference sequence). The CDR3 nucleotides read TGTGCCAGTAGTCTCCGGGACAGGGGCAACTACGAGCAGTACTTC. Protein: CASSLRDRGNYEQYF.

The gene calls are TRBV5-6 and TRBJ1-2, with 8 nucleotides matching TRBD1. J lost 3 bases, V lost 0 bases, and 7 bases had no gene match. CDR1 is SGHDT and CDR2 is YYEEEE in the germline V gene. This CDR3 comprises 16 residues. CDR3 nucleotide sequence: TGTGCCAGCAGCTTGGCCATAGCAGGGGGCTACTATGGCTACACCTTC. Its protein is CASSLAIAGGYYGYTF.

The chain is built from TRBV30 and TRBJ2-1, with a tentative D call TRBD2 (5 bases). Germline CDR1 and CDR2: GTSNPN and SVGIG (reference sequence). This CDR3 region has 13 residues. V was shortened by 7 bases and J by 9 bases, with 19 bases between the two germline ends. The DNA of the CDR3 is TGTGCCTCCGGGAATACTAGGCGCCGTGAGCAGTTCTTC. This gives the protein CASGNTRRREQFF.

V gene TRBV20-1 combines with J gene TRBJ1-1; no reliable D call. Germline CDR1 and CDR2: DFQATT and SNEGSKA (reference sequence). Trimming removed 3 bases from V and 5 bases from J, with 19 bases in between. This CDR3 has 15 amino acids. CDR3 in amino acids: CSASRPAEGGTEAFF. The CDR3 bases are TGCAGTGCTAGTCGCCCCGCAGAGGGAGGTACTGAAGCTTTCTTT.

This chain joins TRBV6-6 and TRBJ1-5, with D possibly TRBD1 on 5 matching bases. This CDR3 spans 15 amino acids. V was clipped by 8 bases and J by 3 bases, with 17 bases between them. CDR1 is MNHNY, CDR2 SVGAGI, per germline (reference sequence). CDR3 sequence: CASETRQTLNQPQHF. The CDR3 bases are TGTGCCAGCGAAACCCGACAGACACTCAATCAGCCCCAGCATTTT.

V is TRBV19 and J is TRBJ1-2, with D possibly matching TRBD1 (5 bases). Germline lookup yields CDR1 LNHDA and CDR2 SQIVND (reference sequence). The CDR3 spans 13 residues. Trimming took 3 bases from V and 2 from J, leaving 7 bases between them. The CDR3 sequence is CASSIGGNYGYTF. CDR3 sequence (DNA): TGTGCCAGTAGTATCGGGGGGAACTATGGCTACACCTTC. The whole variable domain, filled in from reference TRBV19 and TRBJ1-2, reads DGGITQSPKYLFRKEGQNVTLSCEQNLNHDAMYWYRQDPGQGLRLIYYSQIVNDFQKGDIAEGYSVSREKKESFPLTVTSAQKNPTAFYLCASSIGGNYGYTFGSGTRLTVV.

The chain joins TRBV6-5 to TRBJ1-5, with 8 positions matching TRBD1. Germline CDR1 and CDR2: MNHEY and SVGAGI. With 4 bases clipped from V and 2 bases from J, the junction kept 7 bases outside the gene matches. The CDR3 has 16 residues. The CDR3 coding sequence is TGTGCCAGCAGTTCAGGGGGCAGCGGTGGCAATCAGCCCCAGCATTTT. Amino acids: CASSSGGSGGNQPQHF.

Only a few counts were recorded for this clone. V is TRBV21-1 and J is TRBJ2-1; the table's D gene call, TRBD1, was not cross checked with the DNA. TRBV21-1 is recorded as a pseudogene. This CDR3 spans 16 amino acids. The CDR3 loop is CASSTTTGRSYNEQFF. The CDR3 DNA reads TGTGCCAGCAGCACGACGACAGGTCGGTCCTACAATGAGCAGTTCTTC.

V and J are TRBV9 and TRBJ1-6, with D possibly being TRBD1 (5 bases). Per the germline V gene, CDR1 is SGDLS and CDR2 is YYNGEE. The CDR3 runs 15 residues. With 4 bases removed from V and 9 bases from J, the gap between germline ends came to 17 bases. CDR3 sequence: CASSPRDSQGSPLHF. Here the CDR3 DNA reads TGTGCCAGCAGCCCTCGGGACTCCCAGGGTTCACCCCTCCACTTT.